The entry below gives a single TCR beta chain sequence along with its context. The target antigen is unknown. These data originate in a study of T cell repertoires in cytomegalovirus infection. At the level of the study: Based on public TCR beta signatures, there were indications of CMV infection and of a matching HLA type.

V lost 2 bases and J lost 7; bases outside the gene matches: 4. Germline-derived CDR1 and CDR2 are MRHNA and SNTAGT. The CDR3 loop spans 13 amino acids. MiXCR was run by TCRdb on the reads, yielding one entry per CDR3 protein. The sample consists of approximately 110,000 distinct CDR3 sequences, 35% to 50% of them appearing once. Study results and limitations: HLA-C-restricted CMV clonotypes gave the most frequent clonotype in two of eight donors.

V is TRBV6-4 and J is TRBJ2-5; 7 positions agree with TRBD2. The origin of this receptor is a human donor in good health (CMV status not recorded). Some clones in this sample may be carry-over from other donors' samples. The specimen was CD8+ T cells from cultured PBMCs, collected from culture after CMV antigen stimulation. The CDR3 reads CASSDQTGGTQYF. For the CDR3, the DNA is TGTGCCAGCAGTGACCAGACGGGGGGGACCCAGTACTTC.